The 16 T cell receptor beta chains below come from one sample, sequenced in a study of T cells in Graves' hyperthyroidism and ophthalmopathy. From RNA transcripts, TCR beta CDR3 regions were amplified. HTBI primers were the set used in a first-round RT-PCR of the TCR CDR3. A single record per CDR3 protein comes from TCRdb applying MiXCR to the multiplex PCR reads. The top ten hold around 7.9% of the sample, which has some 300,000 distinct CDR3 sequences, 10% to 15% seen once. Sequences were obtained from blood. These receptors were collected from a woman aged 25-40 years with Graves' hyperthyroidism that later progressed to Graves' ophthalmopathy.

Many counts were recorded for this clonotype. The V call is TRBV5-1, the J call TRBJ2-5; 7 nucleotides align to TRBD1. V lost 7 bases to trimming and J lost 4 bases; unmatched junction nucleotides: 10. The CDR3 covers 14 residues. Germline V gene data show CDR1 as SGHRS and CDR2 as YFSETQ. In nucleotides, the CDR3 is TGCGCCAGCTCAAGAGGGGGCTTGGGAGAGACCCAGTACTTC. Its translation is CASSRGGLGETQYF.

This clonotype was found many times. This chain joins TRBV7-8 and TRBJ2-1; no clear D. CDR3 size: 15 residues. Trimming stripped 4 bases from V and 7 bases from J, with 17 bases between. The germline gives CDR1 SGHVS, CDR2 FQNEAQ. The CDR3 nucleotides are TGTGCCAGCAGCTCCTCGGATGGTGGGTGGAATGAGCAGTTCTTC. Translation: CASSSSDGGWNEQFF.

Many counts were recorded for this clonotype. The J gene is TRBJ2-7, the V gene TRBV29-1; TRBD2 matches at 15 bases. V was clipped by 1 base and J by 7 bases; unmatched bases: 11. Germline V lookup: CDR1 SQVTM, CDR2 ANQGSEA. The CDR3 is made up of 17 amino acids. CDR3 DNA sequence: TGCAGCGTTGAAGGGACTAGCGGGAGGGCCGCCACGGGGGAGCAGTACTTC. Protein sequence: CSVEGTSGRAATGEQYF.

This clonotype was counted at least ten times. The J gene is TRBJ1-1, the V gene TRBV29-1; the D gene is possibly TRBD1 (5 bases). The CDR3 has 14 residues. The ends were cut back, 6 bases at V and 2 bases at J, with 16 bases in the middle. Germline assignment: CDR1 SQVTM and CDR2 ANQGSEA. The CDR3 coding sequence is TGCAGCGTGTATGCCGGGACGTATAACACTGAAGCTTTCTTT. It encodes CSVYAGTYNTEAFF. Looking up the rest from reference TRBV29-1 and TRBJ1-1 gives the full variable domain: SAVISQKPSRDICQRGTSLTIQCQVDSQVTMMFWYRQQPGQSLTLIATANQGSEATYESGFVIDKFPISRPNLTFSTLTVSNMSPEDSSIYLCSVYAGTYNTEAFFGQGTRLTVV.

This clonotype was picked up many times. This rearrangement joins TRBV9 to TRBJ2-5; a possible D gene is TRBD2 (5 bases). This CDR3 has 15 amino acids. V was clipped by 0 bases and J by 4 bases, with 13 bases between them. Germline lookup yields CDR1 SGDLS and CDR2 YYNGEE. The CDR3 here is CASSVGSGELETQYF. CDR3 in DNA: TGTGCCAGCAGCGTAGGGTCCGGGGAACTAGAGACCCAGTACTTC.

This chain joins TRBV7-2 and TRBJ1-2; 8 bases align to TRBD1. V lost 5 bases, J lost 5 bases, and 4 bases stayed unmatched. Germline loops: CDR1 SGHTA, CDR2 FQGNSA. The CDR3 is made up of 13 amino acids. CDR3 sequence: CASSPQGGYGYTF. The CDR3 region has the DNA TGTGCCAGCAGCCCACAGGGGGGGTATGGCTACACCTTC.

This clonotype was detected only a few times. The rearrangement uses TRBV7-6 and TRBJ2-5, with 12 positions matching TRBD2. Germline V gene sequence: CDR1 SGHVS, CDR2 FNYEAQ. J lost 9 bases, V lost 2 bases, and 7 bases had no gene match. This CDR3 is built from 15 residues. The CDR3 loop is CASSLWTSGTPAQYF. CDR3 bases: TGTGCCAGCAGCTTATGGACTAGCGGGACCCCGGCCCAGTACTTC.

This clonotype was recorded at least ten times. This rearrangement joins TRBV6-1 to TRBJ2-7; the D gene is possibly TRBD2 (6 bases). Deletions cut 4 bases from V and 3 bases from J, with 13 bases between. Germline V CDR1 and CDR2: MNHNS, SASEGT. The CDR3 sequence is 14 residues long. CDR3 coding DNA: TGTGCCAGCAGTGTAGCGGAGGGTGTCTACGAGCAGTACTTC. It yields the protein CASSVAEGVYEQYF.

The CDR3 bases are TGTGCCAGCAGCCAAAAAGGGGCGTGGGAGACCCAGTACTTC. The encoded protein is CASSQKGAWETQYF. The chain links TRBV3-1 to TRBJ2-5, with D perhaps matching TRBD1 (5 bases). The CDR3 runs 14 residues. Trimming removed 2 bases from V and 5 bases from J, with 12 bases in between. CDR1 is LGHDT and CDR2 is YNNKEL in the germline V gene (reference sequence).

Points on this clonotype: Given a much more abundant clone one base away, this may be a read error. The J gene is TRBJ1-3, the V gene TRBV2; D gene unclear. This CDR3 contains 15 residues. Germline-derived CDR1 and CDR2 are SNHLY and FYNNEI. Here the CDR3 DNA reads TGTGCCGGCAGTGGGTATGGGTTCTCTGGAAACACCATATATTTT. Its protein product is CAGSGYGFSGNTIYF. The variable domain in full, with the rest retrieved from reference TRBV2 and TRBJ1-3, is EPEVTQTPSHQVTQMGQEVILRCVPISNHLYFYWYRQILGQKVEFLVSFYNNEISEKSEIFDDQFSVERPDGSNFTLKIRSTKLEDSAMYFCAGSGYGFSGNTIYFGEGSWLTVV.

In this sample, this clonotype turned up a few times. The chain has TRBV6-1 and TRBJ2-1, with TRBD1 as a possible D gene (6 bases). The CDR3 contains 14 residues. CDR1 and CDR2 (germline): MNHNS, SASEGT. Trimming took off 3 bases at V and 7 bases at J, with 13 bases between the two ends. CDR3 loop: CASSDKTGMNEQFF. The CDR3 DNA follows: TGTGCCAGCAGTGACAAAACAGGGATGAATGAGCAGTTCTTC.

There are many counts of this clonotype. This chain links TRBV7-2 with TRBJ2-3; 8 nucleotides align to TRBD1. The trim removed 5 bases at V and 1 base at J, leaving 8 bases unmatched. This CDR3 contains 16 residues. Germline V gives CDR1 SGHTA, CDR2 FQGNSA. CDR3 DNA: TGTGCCAGCAGCGCCCAGGGGGCGTTAGGCACAGATACGCAGTATTTT. Encoded protein: CASSAQGALGTDTQYF.

CDR3 loop: CASSLGAMEDSPLHF. Written as DNA, the CDR3 is TGTGCCAGCAGCTTAGGGGCCATGGAGGATTCACCCCTCCACTTT. The rearrangement joins TRBV7-6 to TRBJ1-6, with D unclear. This CDR3 comprises 15 residues. V was clipped by 1 base and J by 8 bases, with 12 bases between them. Germline V gives CDR1 SGHVS, CDR2 FNYEAQ.

The chain links TRBV9 to TRBJ2-5; 8 nucleotides align to TRBD2. In germline, CDR1 is SGDLS, CDR2 YYNGEE. The CDR3 has 15 amino acids. V shed 4 bases, J shed 6 bases, and the junction held 11 bases outside the gene matches. The DNA for the CDR3 is TGTGCCAGCAGCCCGGGAACGGGGGGGGAGCAGACCCAGTACTTC. This sequence encodes CASSPGTGGEQTQYF.

V gene TRBV6-5 combines with J gene TRBJ1-2, with 7 positions matching TRBD1. The CDR3 has 16 residues. In germline, CDR1 is MNHEY, CDR2 SVGAGI. With V trimmed by 0 bases and J by 7 bases, 11 bases remained unmatched. The CDR3 region has the DNA TGTGCCAGCAGTTACTCGGCCGACAGGGTATTAGGTGGCTACACCTTC. Translating it yields CASSYSADRVLGGYTF.

The rearrangement joins TRBV6-5 to TRBJ2-3, with D possibly matching TRBD2 (6 bases). With 0 bases removed from V and 6 bases from J, the gap between germline ends came to 13 bases. CDR3 size: 15 residues. Germline CDR1 MNHEY, CDR2 SVGAGI. CDR3 in DNA: TGTGCCAGCAGTTACTCGGCGGGTGGGACTGATACGCAGTATTTT. Residues: CASSYSAGGTDTQYF.